This T cell receptor beta chain emerged from a study of T cell repertoires in cytomegalovirus infection. One entry per CDR3 protein results from TCRdb running MiXCR on the reads. The sample includes roughly 630,000 distinct CDR3 sequences, less than 25% of them seen just once. As to this clonotype: A read error may produce the germline difference seen at one junction end.

This CDR3 has 15 residues. Germline V gene sequence: CDR1 LNHDA, CDR2 SQIVND (reference sequence). This clonotype was obtained from a human donor in good health (CMV status not recorded). Some clones in this sample may be carry-over from other donors' samples. Sample: CD8+ T cells from PBMCs. The V and J genes are TRBV19 and TRBJ2-5, with a weak D call TRBD1 (6 bases). The chain's CDR3 is CASSHIADSKETEYF. The DNA of the CDR3 is TGTGCCAGTAGTCATATTGCGGACAGCAAAGAGACCGAGTACTTC.